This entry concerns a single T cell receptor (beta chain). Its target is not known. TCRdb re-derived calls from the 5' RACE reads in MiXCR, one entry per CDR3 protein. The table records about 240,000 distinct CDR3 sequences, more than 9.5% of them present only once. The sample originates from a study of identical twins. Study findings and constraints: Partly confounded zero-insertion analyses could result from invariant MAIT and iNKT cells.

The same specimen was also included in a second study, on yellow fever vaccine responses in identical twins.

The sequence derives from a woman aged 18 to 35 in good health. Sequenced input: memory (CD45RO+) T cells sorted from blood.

The CDR3 sequence: CSASLADTQYF. In DNA form, the CDR3 reads TGCAGTGCTAGTCTAGCAGATACGCAGTATTTT. V and J are TRBV20-1 and TRBJ2-3; no firm D call. This CDR3 contains 11 residues. Germline V gene lookup returns CDR1 DFQATT and CDR2 SNEGSKA (reference sequence). Trimming took 3 bases from V and 4 from J, leaving 5 bases between them.